This entry describes one T cell receptor beta chain. Its antigen is undetermined. The record originates from a study of a mutant IDH1 vaccine in newly diagnosed glioma. Across the whole study: Treated patients, roughly 60% male and around 40% female, averaged about 40 years of age.

Trimming left V 1 base short and J 2 bases short, with 11 bases between. CDR1 and CDR2 (germline): MNHEY, SVGAGI. The CDR3 runs 16 residues. TCRdb's table, derived via immunoSEQ multiplex PCR, lists solely in-frame clones and lacks some. The repertoire holds about 54,000 clones, with roughly 80% as singletons. The time point was: week 35, safety follow-up. In every dose of vaccine, 300 ug of mutant IDH1 20-mer peptide was given alongside topical imiquimod. Each donor presented with a new WHO grade 3 or 4 astrocytoma that tested IDH1-mutant and showed ATRX loss. This clonotype originated in a young woman with glioma. The rearrangement links TRBV6-5 to TRBJ2-2; tentatively, D is TRBD1 (5 bases). Sequencing was performed on PBMCs, taken from a glioma patient whose treatment included an IDH1 peptide vaccine. The CDR3, as DNA: TGTGCCAGCAGTTACTTGAAGACAGACAACACCGGGGAGCTGTTTTTT. Translating it yields CASSYLKTDNTGELFF.